The 25 T cell receptor beta chains reported below all come from one sample, sequenced in a study of blood T cell repertoires in COVID-19. Profiling relied on immunoSEQ multiplex PCR, and the TCRdb table lists in-frame clones only, not all of them. The data contain 150,000 to 200,000 clones, around 90% of them singletons. Sequencing used peripheral blood. These receptors all stem from a human donor in a cohort sampled during active COVID-19.

The chain carries TRBV5-1 and TRBJ2-7; the D is unclear. The CDR3 sequence is 15 residues long. The germline V gene encodes CDR1 SGHRS and CDR2 YFSETQ. Trimming pared 0 bases from V and 2 bases from J, leaving 12 bases between. The CDR3 here is CASSLAELPPYEQYF. The CDR3 nucleotides are TGCGCCAGCAGCTTGGCCGAACTCCCCCCCTACGAGCAGTACTTC. Using reference TRBV5-1 and TRBJ2-7 for the parts outside the CDR3, the full variable domain is KAGVTQTPRYLIKTRGQQVTLSCSPISGHRSVSWYQQTPGQGLQFLFEYFSETQRNKGNFPGRFSGRQFSNSRSEMNVSTLELGDSALYLCASSLAELPPYEQYFGPGTRLTVT.

This clone was seen at least ten times. V and J are TRBV13 and TRBJ1-2; D is ambiguous. Germline V gives CDR1 PRHDT, CDR2 FYEKMQ (reference sequence). With 6 bases removed from V and 1 base from J, the gap between germline ends came to 12 bases. This CDR3 is 14 amino acids long. Here the CDR3 DNA reads TGTGCCAGCAGGTTCTGGCTCCGTAACTATGGCTACACCTTC. It translates to CASRFWLRNYGYTF.

This rearrangement joins TRBV24-1 to TRBJ2-3, with D perhaps TRBD2 (5 bases). This CDR3 spans 17 amino acids. The germline V gene encodes CDR1 KGHDR and CDR2 SFDVKD. V shed 3 bases and J shed 5 bases, with 20 bases lying between them. CDR3 protein: CATSDPYSRETGDTQYF. In nucleotides, the CDR3 is TGTGCCACCAGTGATCCCTACTCTAGGGAGACTGGAGATACGCAGTATTTT.

As DNA, the CDR3 is TGTGCCAGCAGCGCCCAGACAGGGGGCTCTAACTATGGCTACACCTTC. Protein: CASSAQTGGSNYGYTF. This chain joins TRBV11-2 and TRBJ1-2, with 10 bases aligning to TRBD1. V shed 5 bases, J shed 0 bases, and the junction held 6 bases outside the gene matches. The length of the CDR3 is 16 residues. The V gene's germline CDR1 is SGHAT and CDR2 FQNNGV.

The chain is built from TRBV6-5 and TRBJ1-1; D gene ambiguous. Germline CDR1 and CDR2: MNHEY and SVGAGI. CDR3 length equals 13 residues. Trimming removed 0 bases at V and 1 base at J, with 3 bases between. CDR3 nucleotide sequence: TGTGCCAGCAGTTACTCACAGAACACTGAAGCTTTCTTT. The encoded protein is CASSYSQNTEAFF.

The rearrangement uses TRBV29-1 and TRBJ2-3; 14 bases fit TRBD2. Germline V CDR1 and CDR2: SQVTM, ANQGSEA. J lost 5 bases, V lost 7 bases, and 8 bases had no gene match. The CDR3 has 15 residues. The CDR3: CSAVTSGGARDTQYF. Written as DNA, the CDR3 is TGCAGCGCCGTGACTAGCGGGGGGGCAAGAGATACGCAGTATTTT.

The chain links TRBV5-1 to TRBJ2-4; 12 nucleotides agree with TRBD2. The germline CDR1 and CDR2 sequences are SGHRS and YFSETQ. The CDR3 runs to 18 residues. Unmatched junction bases numbered 8, after V lost 4 bases and J lost 0 bases. The CDR3 spells CASSPGTSGYLAKNIQYF. The CDR3 nucleotides are TGCGCCAGCAGCCCGGGGACTAGCGGGTACCTAGCCAAAAACATTCAGTACTTC.

This clone is a singleton in its sample. The J gene is TRBJ2-5, the V gene TRBV6-6, with D unclear. From germline, CDR1 is MNHNY and CDR2 SVGAGI (reference sequence). Trimming took 0 bases from V and 5 from J, leaving 4 bases between them. This CDR3 is 12 amino acids long. The CDR3 DNA sequence: TGTGCCAGCAGTTACTCGCGCGAGACCCAGTACTTC. This gives the protein CASSYSRETQYF.

V gene TRBV6-2 or TRBV6-3 combines with J gene TRBJ2-3; TRBD1 is a possible D gene (6 bases). V was trimmed by 2 bases and J by 2 bases, leaving 11 bases between them. Germline lookup yields CDR1 MNHEY and CDR2 SVGEGT. The CDR3 length is 15 residues. The CDR3 bases are TGTGCCAGCAGTTACGGGTGGACAGACACAGATACGCAGTATTTT. This encodes CASSYGWTDTDTQYF.

This chain connects TRBV14 to TRBJ1-6, with 10 bases aligning to TRBD1. V dropped 4 bases and J dropped 6; count of bases not matched to a gene: 3. The length of the CDR3 is 15 residues. Germline assignment: CDR1 SGHDN and CDR2 FVKESK. The CDR3 DNA reads TGTGCCAGCAGCCGATGGGACAGGGGTAATTCACCCCTCCACTTT. This translates into CASSRWDRGNSPLHF.

A few counts support this clone. The chain combines TRBV27 with TRBJ1-5; D is unresolved. V shed 3 bases and J shed 4 bases, with 4 bases lying between them. The CDR3 extends over 12 amino acids. The germline gives CDR1 MNHEY, CDR2 SMNVEV (reference sequence). Written as DNA, the CDR3 is TGTGCCAGCAGTTTTCGGAATCAGCCCCAGCATTTT. Its protein product is CASSFRNQPQHF.

This clone has a handful of counts. The rearrangement joins TRBV14 to TRBJ1-2; possibly TRBD1 for D (5 bases). Germline lookup yields CDR1 SGHDN and CDR2 FVKESK. The CDR3 loop spans 14 amino acids. V was clipped by 0 bases and J by 8 bases, with 13 bases between them. The CDR3 here is CASSQDIGAGGYTF. The CDR3 nucleotides are TGTGCCAGCAGCCAAGATATAGGGGCTGGCGGCTACACCTTC.

Of note for this clone: The junction differs from germline at one of its ends, possibly a read error. J is TRBJ2-4 and V is TRBV2, with D perhaps TRBD1 (6 bases). The CDR3 runs 12 residues. Per germline, CDR1 SNHLY and CDR2 FYNNEI. CDR3 DNA sequence: TGTGCCAGCCGACAGGCGGGTAGGGCTTTCAACTTC. Translation: CASRQAGRAFNF.

The chain carries TRBV3-1 (or the pseudogene TRBV3-2) and TRBJ2-5, with a tentative D call TRBD2 (5 bases). Trimming stripped 0 bases from V and 3 bases from J, with 17 bases between. Germline-derived CDR1 and CDR2 are LGHDT and YNNKEL (reference sequence). The CDR3 contains 17 residues. CDR3 protein: CASSQEPGVDLKETQYF. For the CDR3, the DNA is TGTGCCAGCAGCCAAGAGCCCGGGGTCGACCTTAAAGAGACCCAGTACTTC.

The chain uses TRBV5-8 and TRBJ1-4; D is ambiguous. Trimming left V 5 bases short and J 1 base short, with 15 bases between. The CDR3 spans 16 residues. CDR1 is SGHTS and CDR2 is YDEGEE in the germline V gene. The CDR3: CASSLLAPGTNEKLFF. As DNA, the CDR3 is TGTGCCAGCAGTCTATTGGCCCCAGGAACTAATGAAAAACTGTTTTTT.

The chain employs TRBV19 and TRBJ2-7; D perhaps matches TRBD1 (5 bases). Trimming took off 2 bases at V and 9 bases at J, with 14 bases between the two ends. Germline V gene sequence: CDR1 LNHDA, CDR2 SQIVND (reference sequence). This CDR3 region has 13 residues. This CDR3 reads CASSIQGQGSQYF. The CDR3 DNA follows: TGTGCCAGTAGTATACAGGGCCAAGGATCGCAGTACTTC.

CDR3 sequence reads: CASSALAGQIGELFF. The CDR3 DNA reads TGTGCCAGCAGTGCACTAGCGGGACAGATAGGGGAGCTGTTTTTT. The chain joins TRBV2 to TRBJ2-2, with 10 nucleotides matching TRBD2. Trimming took 4 bases from V and 8 from J; bases not matched to a gene: 7. Looked up from germline, CDR1 is SNHLY and CDR2 is FYNNEI. The CDR3 is made up of 15 amino acids.

This chain joins TRBV5-6 and TRBJ2-7, with 9 bases identical to TRBD1. This CDR3 spans 15 amino acids. V was clipped by 0 bases and J by 2 bases; unmatched bases: 3. CDR1 and CDR2 (germline): SGHDT, YYEEEE. The CDR3 region is CASSLGGTGTYEQYF. CDR3 DNA sequence: TGTGCCAGCAGCTTGGGCGGGACAGGGACCTACGAGCAGTACTTC.

This chain joins TRBV5-1 and TRBJ2-3, with 7 bases matching TRBD1. The germline V gene has CDR1 SGHRS and CDR2 YFSETQ. There are 15 residues in the CDR3. J gave up 2 bases and V 3 bases, and 6 bases lay outside the gene matches. CDR3 DNA sequence: TGCGCCAGCAGCTCACAGGGGCCCCCCACAGATACGCAGTATTTT. It translates to CASSSQGPPTDTQYF.

The chain uses TRBV20-1 and TRBJ1-4, with a possible D match to TRBD1 (6 bases). Germline-derived CDR1 and CDR2 are DFQATT and SNEGSKA (reference sequence). This CDR3 is 11 amino acids long. Deletions cut 1 base from V and 15 bases from J, with 12 bases between. CDR3 sequence (DNA): TGCAGTGCTAGAGGAGGACAGCAAGTGTTTTTT. Amino acid sequence: CSARGGQQVFF.

CDR3 bases: TGTGCCAGCGATCGCGCGGAGGGGAGTGAAAAACTGTTTTTT. Translation gives CASDRAEGSEKLFF. V gene TRBV7-9 combines with J gene TRBJ1-4, with a weak D call TRBD1 (5 bases). CDR1 SEHNR and CDR2 FQNEAQ come from the germline V gene (reference sequence). V was pared by 8 bases and J by 7 bases, with 17 bases between. The CDR3 runs 14 residues.

The rearrangement joins TRBV12-5 to TRBJ1-2; tentatively, D is TRBD1 (6 bases). The CDR3 length is 16 residues. Looked up from germline, CDR1 is LGHNT and CDR2 is FRNRAP. Trimming left V 2 bases short and J 2 bases short, with 15 bases between. CDR3 nucleotide sequence: TGTGCTAGTGGTTTGTACCCAAGGGGGGGGAACTATGGCTACACCTTC. Its protein is CASGLYPRGGNYGYTF.

The chain carries TRBV29-1 and TRBJ1-2; maybe TRBD1 (5 bases). V lost 4 bases, J lost 6 bases, and 9 bases lay in between. The CDR3 covers 11 residues. CDR1 and CDR2 from the germline V gene are SQVTM and ANQGSEA. CDR3 loop: CSVVAGNGYTF. The CDR3 DNA reads as TGCAGCGTTGTGGCAGGGAATGGCTACACCTTC.

V usage is TRBV3-1 (or the pseudogene TRBV3-2) and J usage is TRBJ2-5; D is perhaps TRBD1 (5 bases). CDR1 is LGHDT and CDR2 is YNNKEL in the germline V gene (reference sequence). V was shortened by 2 bases and J by 5 bases, with 12 bases between the two germline ends. The CDR3 sequence is 14 residues long. Written as DNA, the CDR3 is TGTGCCAGCAGCCAAAGACAGCCTTACGAGACCCAGTACTTC. Amino acid sequence: CASSQRQPYETQYF.

This clone was counted between two and nine times. CDR3: CASSLYPNYGYTF. DNA for the CDR3: TGTGCCAGCAGTTTATATCCGAACTATGGCTACACCTTC. The V gene is TRBV28, the J gene TRBJ1-2; no firm D call. The CDR3 consists of 13 residues. The V and J ends lost 1 base and 2 bases respectively, with 5 bases between them. The germline CDR1 and CDR2 sequences are MDHEN and SYDVKM.